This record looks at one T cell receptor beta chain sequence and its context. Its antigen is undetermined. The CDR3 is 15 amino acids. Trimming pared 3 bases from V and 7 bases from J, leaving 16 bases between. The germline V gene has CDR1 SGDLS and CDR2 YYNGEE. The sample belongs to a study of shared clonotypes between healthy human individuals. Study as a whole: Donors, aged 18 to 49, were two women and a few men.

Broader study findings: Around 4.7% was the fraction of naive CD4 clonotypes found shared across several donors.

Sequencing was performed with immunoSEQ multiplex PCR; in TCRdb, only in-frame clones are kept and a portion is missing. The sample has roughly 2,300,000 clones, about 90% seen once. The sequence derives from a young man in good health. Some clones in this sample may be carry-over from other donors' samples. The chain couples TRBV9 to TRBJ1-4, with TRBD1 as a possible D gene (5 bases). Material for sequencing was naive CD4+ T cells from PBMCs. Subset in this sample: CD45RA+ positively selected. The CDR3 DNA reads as TGTGCCAGCAGCGCCCGGGGGGATTTTGGTGAAAAACTGTTTTTT. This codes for CASSARGDFGEKLFF.